This T cell receptor (beta chain) was documented in a study of regulatory T cells in long-lasting Graves disease. Study findings and constraints: Analysis covered peripheral blood alone, not thyroid tissue. There were preferences for TRBV28, TRBJ1-2 and TRBJ2-5 in persistent disease. Sharing of public clonotypes was greater in persistent patients (about 2,700) than in new patients (966).

V lost 2 bases and J lost 10, with 12 bases in between. This CDR3 has 14 amino acids. Germline CDR1 SGHTA, CDR2 FQGNSA. HTBI primers from iRepertoire and Arm-PCR of CDR3 regions yielded the TCR beta libraries. MiXCR, run by TCRdb on the multiplex PCR reads, gives a single entry per CDR3 protein. Seen here are about 400,000 distinct CDR3 sequences, about 20% observed once, and the top ten hold less than 25%. Indicated time point: persistent/refractory GD, antithyroid drugs over 5 years with positive TRAb. The TCR library was made from RNA extracted from PBMCs. This clonotype was found many times. What it binds is unknown.

Here the sequenced sample was peripheral blood mononuclear cells (PBMCs), taken when the disease was refractory, from a patient treated with antithyroid drugs. This chain connects TRBV7-2 to TRBJ1-6; D might be TRBD1 (5 bases). This TCR came from a female donor with Graves disease. CDR3 in DNA: TGTGCCAGCAGCTTATCGGGGGAAGGATCACCCCTCCACTTT. Protein sequence: CASSLSGEGSPLHF.